This TCR beta chain was sequenced during a study of Tregs in tolerant kidney transplant recipients. Study details: Antibodies separated recipient from donor cells. General study findings and limits: Biological reproducibility was not directly addressed, but technical replication error appeared minimal. Validation in larger populations is needed because few patients were studied. Tregs expanded with activated donor B cells seemed most donor-specific.

Regarding this clone: Its antigen is unknown.

There are 16 residues in the CDR3. Germline V gene lookup returns CDR1 ENHRY and CDR2 SYGVKD. Trimming removed 7 bases from V and 1 base from J, with 17 bases in between. Only in-frame clones appear in the TCRdb table, and some are missing; sequencing was by immunoSEQ multiplex PCR. Here the sample spans more than 25,000 clones, about 79% being singletons. The clonotype was recovered from a human donor in good health. The sequencing input was Tregs from blood cultured with allogeneic cells. V usage is TRBV10-3 and J usage is TRBJ1-3; D is perhaps TRBD1 (6 bases). For the CDR3, the DNA is TGTGCCATCAAACAACAGGGACTCCGATCTGGAAACACCATATATTTT. Translation gives CAIKQQGLRSGNTIYF.